A selection of T cell receptor beta chains follows, all from one sample in a study of OX40 agonist ivuxolimab in advanced cancers. Produced via immunoSEQ multiplex PCR; TCRdb's table is partial and in-frame only. The sample records some 39,000 clones, 75% to 90% being singletons. The sequences come from CD4+ or CD8+ T cells sorted from blood, collected in a trial of the OX40 agonist ivuxolimab. All receptors derive from an adult with an advanced solid tumor such as melanoma, head and neck, liver or kidney cancer. Both conserved end residues are part of each CDR3. D genes are given only for firm matches. The listing skips clone size in some rows; elsewhere it reads once, few, many or a size class.

V	J	size	D	CDR3	DNA
TRBV7-9	TRBJ2-1	-	-	CASSRADVNEQFF	TGTGCCAGCAGCCGGGCCGATGTCAATGAGCAGTTCTTC
TRBV11-3	TRBJ1-1	-	-	CASSAGPSNTEAFF	TGTGCCAGCAGCGCGGGGCCGTCAAACACTGAAGCTTTCTTT
TRBV9	TRBJ1-5	once	-	CASSVGSAEPQHF	TGTGCCAGCAGCGTAGGGTCCGCGGAGCCCCAGCATTTT
TRBV2	TRBJ1-5	few	TRBD1	CASSGTGGGGQPQHF	TGTGCCAGCAGTGGGACAGGGGGCGGTGGTCAGCCCCAGCATTTT
TRBV10-1	TRBJ1-5	-	TRBD1	CASTRGGQALRGNQPQHF	TGCGCCAGCACTCGAGGGGGACAGGCATTGAGAGGCAATCAGCCCCAGCATTTT
TRBV6-5	TRBJ1-1	-	TRBD1	CASNGQVGTEAFF	TGTGCCAGCAACGGACAGGTCGGGACTGAAGCTTTCTTT
TRBV9	TRBJ1-2	-	-	CASSVGTSTTNGYTF	TGTGCCAGCAGCGTAGGAACTTCAACGACGAATGGCTACACCTTC
TRBV7-2	TRBJ2-7	-	-	CASSPPGFGSSNEQYF	TGTGCCAGCAGCCCCCCTGGATTCGGGAGCAGCAACGAGCAGTACTTC
TRBV18	TRBJ1-2	few	-	CASSELDTHYGYTF	TGTGCCAGCTCAGAACTCGACACCCACTATGGCTACACCTTC
TRBV25-1	TRBJ2-1	-	-	CASSGGFYNEQFF	TGTGCCAGCAGTGGGGGGTTCTACAATGAGCAGTTCTTC
TRBV7-3	TRBJ2-1	-	-	CASSSQRSSYNEQFF	TGTGCCAGCAGCTCCCAGCGGAGCTCCTACAATGAGCAGTTCTTC
TRBV5-4	TRBJ2-1	-	-	CASSLDLTNNEQFF	TGTGCCAGCAGCTTGGATCTAACGAACAATGAGCAGTTCTTC
TRBV9	TRBJ1-2	-	-	CASSVRRSGGEVLF	TGTGCCAGCAGCGTGAGGAGGTCGGGAGGGGAGGTCCTCTTC
TRBV11-2	TRBJ2-5	-	TRBD1	CASSRDSQETQYF	TGTGCCAGCAGTAGGGACAGCCAAGAGACCCAGTACTTC
TRBV2	TRBJ1-2	-	TRBD1	CASRGQGGHGYTF	TGTGCCAGCAGGGGACAGGGAGGTCATGGCTACACCTTC
TRBV5-1	TRBJ2-1	-	-	CASSLGGHYNEQFF	TGCGCCAGCAGCTTAGGGGGGCACTACAATGAGCAGTTCTTC
TRBV5-1	TRBJ2-5	-	-	CASSHPGSRETQYF	TGCGCCAGCAGCCATCCCGGATCCAGGGAGACCCAGTACTTC
TRBV15	TRBJ2-5	-	TRBD1	CATSWGDRGRETQYF	TGTGCCACCAGCTGGGGGGACAGGGGGCGCGAGACCCAGTACTTC
TRBV6-5	TRBJ2-1	-	-	CASSLSTNEQFF	TGTGCCAGCAGCCTAAGTACCAATGAGCAGTTCTTC
TRBV7-2	TRBJ2-7	-	-	CASSLGGVSYEQYF	TGTGCCAGCAGCTTAGGTGGGGTCTCCTACGAGCAGTACTTC
TRBV6-5	TRBJ1-2	-	TRBD1	CASSPGQDYGYTF	TGTGCCAGCAGTCCCGGACAGGACTATGGCTACACCTTC
TRBV9	TRBJ1-3	-	TRBD1	CASSLTGASGNTIYF	TGTGCCAGCAGCTTAACAGGGGCCTCTGGAAACACCATATATTTT
TRBV2	TRBJ2-1	medium-sized	-	CASSEIYHNEQFF	TGTGCCAGCAGTGAAATTTATCACAATGAGCAGTTCTTC
TRBV11-1	TRBJ2-2	-	TRBD1	CASSYRGNTGELFF	TGTGCCAGCAGCTACAGGGGGAACACCGGGGAGCTGTTTTTT
TRBV18	TRBJ2-1	-	-	CASSLVGGSYNEQFF	TGTGCCAGCTCCCTGGTCGGGGGTTCCTACAATGAGCAGTTCTTC
TRBV4-2	TRBJ2-1	-	TRBD2	CASSQDSGGEQFF	TGTGCCAGCAGCCAAGACTCGGGGGGAGAGCAGTTCTTC
TRBV10-3	TRBJ1-1	-	-	CAISKAGAMNTEAFF	TGTGCCATCAGTAAGGCGGGGGCAATGAACACTGAAGCTTTCTTT
TRBV6-5	TRBJ1-4	-	-	CASSSANEKLFF	TGTGCCAGCAGTTCAGCGAATGAAAAACTGTTTTTT
TRBV2	TRBJ1-2	-	-	CASSILQGSGYGYTF	TGTGCCAGCAGCATCTTACAGGGTTCTGGCTATGGCTACACCTTC
TRBV23-1	TRBJ2-3	-	TRBD1	CASSQHRGTDTQYF	TGCGCCAGCAGTCAACACAGGGGAACAGATACGCAGTATTTT
TRBV4-3	TRBJ2-1	once	-	CASSQDSFAGRSYNEQFF	TGCGCCAGCAGTCAAGACAGTTTCGCGGGGCGCTCCTACAATGAGCAGTTCTTC
TRBV5-1	TRBJ2-6	-	-	CASSWTRGDGANVLTF	TGCGCCAGCAGCTGGACCCGAGGGGACGGGGCCAACGTCCTGACTTTC
TRBV9	TRBJ1-4	-	TRBD1	CASSPRDSYNEKLFF	TGTGCCAGCAGCCCCCGGGACAGTTATAATGAAAAACTGTTTTTT
TRBV11-2	TRBJ1-3	-	-	CASSFEGLEENTIYF	TGTGCCAGCAGCTTCGAGGGTTTAGAAGAAAACACCATATATTTT
TRBV23-1	TRBJ1-5	-	-	CASSREGNQPQHF	TGCGCCAGCAGCAGGGAGGGCAATCAGCCCCAGCATTTT
TRBV29-1	TRBJ1-1	-	-	CSVGSSAAEAFF	TGCAGCGTTGGTTCCAGCGCGGCTGAAGCTTTCTTT
TRBV7-8	TRBJ1-2	-	TRBD1	CASSLLGQGAGGYTF	TGTGCCAGCAGCTTATTGGGGCAGGGGGCAGGTGGCTACACCTTC
TRBV9	TRBJ2-6	-	-	CASSVQSRGAGANVLTF	TGTGCCAGCAGCGTACAGTCTCGAGGGGCTGGGGCCAACGTCCTGACTTTC
TRBV6-1	TRBJ2-3	-	TRBD1	CASKWGQGPLDTQYF	TGTGCCAGCAAGTGGGGACAGGGACCGTTAGATACGCAGTATTTT
TRBV7-2	TRBJ2-1	-	TRBD2	CASSLDRGRGKQFF	TGTGCCAGCAGCTTAGATCGCGGGAGGGGAAAGCAGTTCTTC
TRBV18	TRBJ2-3	-	-	CASSPDQRRDTQYF	TGTGCCAGCTCACCAGACCAGCGTAGGGATACGCAGTATTTT
TRBV5-1	TRBJ2-3	-	TRBD1	CASKGQGRDTQYF	TGCGCCAGCAAGGGACAGGGGAGAGATACGCAGTATTTT
TRBV7-3	TRBJ1-1	-	-	CASSGVGNTEAFF	TGTGCCAGCAGCGGAGTAGGGAACACTGAAGCTTTCTTT